This TCR beta chain was retrieved from a study of T cell repertoires in cytomegalovirus infection. This CDR3 comprises 14 residues. V was clipped by 0 bases and J by 5 bases, with 11 bases between them. Germline values: CDR1 SGHDT, CDR2 YYEEEE. Using its own MiXCR run on the reads, TCRdb lists one record per CDR3 protein. The table includes about 460,000 distinct CDR3 sequences, roughly 10% detected once. This clonotype was found a few times. The sequencing sample was made of PBMCs. The receptor was derived from a human donor in good health (CMV status not recorded). Some clones in this sample may be carry-over from other donors' samples. The chain has TRBV5-6 and TRBJ2-5; D gene ambiguous. The CDR3 loop reads CASSLANSFETQYF. The CDR3 region has the DNA TGTGCCAGCAGCTTGGCCAACAGTTTTGAGACCCAGTACTTC.